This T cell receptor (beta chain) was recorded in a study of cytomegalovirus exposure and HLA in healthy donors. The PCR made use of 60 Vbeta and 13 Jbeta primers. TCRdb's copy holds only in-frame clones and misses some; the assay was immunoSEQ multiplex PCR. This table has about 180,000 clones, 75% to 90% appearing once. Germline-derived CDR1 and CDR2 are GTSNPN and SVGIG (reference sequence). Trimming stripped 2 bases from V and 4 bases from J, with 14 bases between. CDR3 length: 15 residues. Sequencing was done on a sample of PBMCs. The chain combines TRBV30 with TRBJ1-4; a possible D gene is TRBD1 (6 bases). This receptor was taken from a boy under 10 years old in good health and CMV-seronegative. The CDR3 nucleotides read TGTGCCTGGAGTAAAACCGGGACACGTAATGAAAAACTGTTTTTT. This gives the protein CAWSKTGTRNEKLFF.